The entry below describes one T cell receptor (beta chain). Its antigen is as yet unknown. This entry is derived from a study of shared clonotypes between healthy human individuals. Study-wide background: Donors had three CD4 naive, three CD4 memory, two CD8 naive and one CD8 memory plate apiece.

J lost 1 base, V lost 4 bases, and 9 bases had no gene match. There are 17 residues in the CDR3. The germline V gene encodes CDR1 SGDLS and CDR2 YYNGEE. Study-wide results and caveats: Unshared clonotypes carried lower generation probabilities than those common to all four donors.

Genomic DNA (from each subset) was split evenly across several immunoSEQ plates. Assay used: immunoSEQ multiplex PCR; TCRdb lists only in-frame clones, some missing. Here the sample spans roughly 380,000 clones, roughly 96% being singletons. The study drew its donors from healthy HIV-negative adults without recent acute infections or vaccinations. The specimen was memory CD8+ T cells sorted from blood. Subset meaning: CD45RO+ cells pooled with CCR7-negative TemRA cells. This receptor was taken from a young man in good health. The V call is TRBV9, the J call TRBJ2-7; 12 bases line up with TRBD2. The chain's CDR3 is CASSRGLAGLHSYEQYF. The DNA of the CDR3 is TGTGCCAGCAGCCGCGGACTAGCGGGACTCCATTCCTACGAGCAGTACTTC.